This TCR beta chain was sequenced for a study of regulatory T cells in long-lasting Graves disease. Study as a whole: In persistent Graves' disease, antithyroid drugs had been taken for over 5 years and TSH receptor antibodies stayed positive. The study's findings and limits: The small sample size may have reduced accuracy. Persistent disease exhibited a predilection for TRBV28, TRBJ1-2 and TRBJ2-5.

Germline CDR1 reads DFQATT; CDR2 reads SNEGSKA (reference sequence). CDR3 length: 14 residues. V was shortened by 5 bases and J by 5 bases, with 18 bases between the two germline ends. Documented time point: persistent/refractory GD, antithyroid drugs over 5 years with positive TRAb. Making the TCR library involved RNA that had been extracted from PBMCs. Combining iRepertoire HTBI primers with Arm-PCR of CDR3 regions, the authors built TCR beta libraries. TCRdb reprocessed the multiplex PCR reads via MiXCR and lists one record per CDR3 protein. The sample lists some 450,000 distinct CDR3 sequences, 20% to 25% occurring once. This clonotype was recorded a few times. What it binds is not known.

The starting material was peripheral blood mononuclear cells (PBMCs), obtained when the disease was refractory, from a patient treated with antithyroid drugs. This clonotype was obtained from a female donor with Graves disease. This rearrangement joins TRBV20-1 to TRBJ1-2; D might be TRBD1 (5 bases). The CDR3 protein is CSAPYGGEGYGYTF. CDR3 nucleotide sequence: TGCAGTGCTCCCTATGGGGGGGAGGGGTATGGCTACACCTTC.